This T cell receptor beta chain appears in the sequencing data of a study of blood T cell repertoires in COVID-19. Clones were read by immunoSEQ multiplex PCR, and TCRdb kept only the in-frame ones, dropping some. Of over 50,000 clones listed, over 75% are singletons. Germline loops: CDR1 LNHDA, CDR2 SQIVND (reference sequence). V was cut by 6 bases and J by 5 bases, with 12 bases left in between. This CDR3 contains 13 residues. This chain uses TRBV19 with TRBJ2-3; maybe TRBD2 (5 bases). Sequencing used peripheral blood. The receptor was isolated from a man in his fifties or sixties with active COVID-19. CDR3 protein: CASRRVGGDTQYF. CDR3 DNA: TGTGCCAGTAGGAGGGTCGGCGGAGATACGCAGTATTTT.